This T cell receptor (beta chain) was retrieved from a study of beta chain features in type 1 diabetes. General study findings and limits: Among all four CD4+ subsets, Type 1 diabetes patients had TCRB CDR3s that were moderately but significantly shorter. Whether TCRB rearrangement is influenced by HLA type went unresolved here.

Expressed TCRB transcripts were sequenced because the isolated RNA had all been reverse transcribed beforehand. Sequencing used immunoSEQ multiplex PCR; TCRdb keeps in-frame clones, though not all of them. In the table there are 330,000 or so clones, less than 15% of which are singletons. Details on this clone: Its antigen is not known.

The sample was central memory CD4+ T cells from blood. The receptor was isolated from a man aged 30-40 years in good health.

CDR3 sequence: CASSLYRGGANTGELFF. The CDR3 region has the DNA TGTGCCAGCAGCTTATATCGGGGAGGTGCGAACACCGGGGAGCTGTTTTTT. This chain joins TRBV7-2 and TRBJ2-2, with TRBD2 as a possible D gene (6 bases). V was shortened by 2 bases and J by 0 bases, with 13 bases between the two germline ends. The CDR3 loop spans 17 amino acids. Per germline, CDR1 SGHTA and CDR2 FQGNSA.